This TCR beta chain is from a study of neurological immune-mediated disorders. The overall study: Secondary progressive cases numbered 3 among the approximately 34 multiple sclerosis patients, while the other 31 were relapsing-remitting. General study points: Phylogenetically, 18 of 34 multiple sclerosis patients' repertoires fell into one related-CDR3 cluster, a possible signature.

The unsorted libraries originated from 2 million PBMCs that had been stored at -80 C. In its sample, this clonotype was seen many times. Its antigen is not known. V was cut by 8 bases and J by 3 bases, with 11 bases left in between. From germline, CDR1 is MNHEY and CDR2 SVGEGT. The CDR3 is 13 residues long. With 10-nucleotide random UMIs included, cDNA was synthesized by 5'RACE. TCRdb recomputed calls from the 5' RACE reads with MiXCR, one row per CDR3 protein. The sample lists about 120,000 distinct CDR3 sequences; roughly 3.2% were seen once. This sequence joins TRBV6-2 or TRBV6-3 and TRBJ2-1; no reliable D call. The receptor comes from a woman in her 30s with multiple sclerosis. What was sequenced was PBMCs. DNA of the CDR3: TGTGCCAGCCTGGGGTCTCTCTACAATGAGCAGTTCTTC. It specifies CASLGSLYNEQFF.